Listed here is a single T cell receptor (beta chain). Its antigen is unidentified. Data came from immunoSEQ multiplex PCR; TCRdb stores just in-frame clones and leaves some out. Here the sample spans more than 25,000 clones, just over 90% being singletons. This entry belongs to a study of monozygotic twins with cystic fibrosis. Study overall: With about 16 PCR cycles, barcoded libraries came from around 2.9 micrograms of fragmented DNA.

The CDR3 sequence is 15 residues long. V dropped 4 bases and J dropped 9 bases, with 16 bases sitting between them. The V gene's germline CDR1 is LNHDA and CDR2 SQIVND (reference sequence). Study-wide points: Monozygotic CF twin pairs shared significantly more nucleotide-identical clonotypes than unrelated CF individuals did. In this small cohort, shared CDR3 numbers showed no association with age, concordance or disease severity. The repertoire was suggested to be naive-dominated, clonality median approximately 0.0093.

The TCR comes from a girl between 2 and 10 years old with cystic fibrosis. The sequenced sample was blood. The chain links TRBV19 to TRBJ1-6, with a weak D call TRBD1 (6 bases). The CDR3 DNA is TGTGCCAGTAGTACGTCTCAGGGAGGGGGTTCACCCCTCCACTTT. The encoded protein is CASSTSQGGGSPLHF.